This T cell receptor (beta chain) was profiled in a study of blood T cells in healthy people across ages (dated by TCRdb to the mid-2010s). In the study overall: In model experiments, template switching captured about one uniquely barcoded TCR beta cDNA molecule for every two T cells. To avoid experimental bias, donors of different ages were spread randomly across the sequencing lanes. Donors were grouped into four age groups: young (average roughly 15 years), middle-aged (roughly 37), aged (about 59) and long-lived (just over 80). To track age-related changes in TCR beta repertoire diversity, the study relied on deep sequencing normalized with unique cDNA molecular identifiers. Using the same blood draw, the study looked at two additional independent replicas of 1 million unique cDNA reads for two donors, one aged 18 to 30 and the other aged 80 or older.

Study-level results and caveats: Bulk unsorted PBMC profiling prevented conclusive comparison of naive and antigen-experienced compartments. Total diversity estimates from one million sequenced T cells were considered lower bounds and underestimates. Observed TCR beta diversity per million T cells fell roughly linearly with age, and a significant reduction was already apparent by age around 36. There was a strong correlation between observed TCR beta diversity and the percentage of naive T cells measured by flow cytometry. Because donor CMV infection status was unknown, age-related changes in expanded clonotypes were potentially confounded. Compared with the aged group, more naive CD4+ T cells, fewer expanded clones and increased TCR diversity were shown by the long-lived group, suggesting age selection.

The CDR3 contains 13 residues, cysteine and phenylalanine counted. Only the CDR3 DNA is retained, 39 bases long and in frame from the first base. CDR1 SQVTM and CDR2 ANQGSEA were looked up in the germline V gene. Trimming removed 1 base from V and 2 bases from J, leaving 6 bases between the germline ends. Library generation was performed with 5' RACE. Sequencing used an Illumina HiSeq 2500. The second PCR ran for roughly 7 to 11 cycles and used a J-beta primer mix along with a sample-barcoded 5' primer. A unique molecular identifier was introduced onto each TCR beta cDNA molecule by a template-switch 5' adaptor carrying 12 random nucleotides. Each sample yielded at least 3 million CDR3-containing paired-end reads. First-strand cDNA synthesis was performed from all RNA using the Mint cDNA synthesis kit, with priming by a TRBC-specific oligonucleotide. Following uracil-DNA glycosylase treatment, a first 18-cycle PCR with universal primers M1SS and BC2_uni_R was performed on all cDNA. The source study handled its data this way. For normalization, 1 million high-quality reads were randomly selected from each sample, with every read carrying a distinct molecular identifier. Instead of being binned into consensus sequences, reads with shared molecular identifiers were discarded. MiTCR, run with a Q25 quality threshold and the strictest error-elimination algorithm, handled CDR3 identification, clonotype clustering and error correction. A nonparametric unseen species model using Euler transformation provided a lower-bound estimate of total TCR beta diversity. The public sequencing data were trimmed at Q25 with fastp and processed into clonotypes with MiXCR by TCRdb, which kept only in-frame beta chains. Every distinct CDR3 protein forms one entry, paired with its most common genes and DNA. None of the V and J calls come from the authors' own analysis; TCRdb made them. For this sample the table gives over 1,200,000 distinct CDR3 sequences, of which around 59% were detected only once. The top ten constitute 6.5% to 8.5% of the sample.

There are a few counts of this clonotype. No antigen is known for it. The record has no base qualities; no much larger clone is one base away. The donors were roughly 39 Caucasian individuals from Russia, aged about 6 to 95 years, who were systemically healthy. Each donor gave ten milliliters of peripheral blood, collected into EDTA-treated Vacutainer tubes. Ficoll-Paque density-gradient centrifugation was used to isolate PBMCs, with at least 6.5 million per sample. Trizol reagent was used to extract total RNA from the PBMCs, yielding at least 6 micrograms per sample. The percentages of naive CD45RAhigh/CD27high T cells were determined by flow cytometry on a PBMC aliquot from every donor.

The material sequenced was blood. The TCR comes from a man younger than 35 in good health. This receptor chain uses TRBV29-1 and TRBJ2-1, with the D gene too uncertain to name. The CDR3 sequence is CSVEGDTYNEQFF. The base sequence is TGCAGCGTTGAAGGTGACACCTACAATGAGCAGTTCTTC.